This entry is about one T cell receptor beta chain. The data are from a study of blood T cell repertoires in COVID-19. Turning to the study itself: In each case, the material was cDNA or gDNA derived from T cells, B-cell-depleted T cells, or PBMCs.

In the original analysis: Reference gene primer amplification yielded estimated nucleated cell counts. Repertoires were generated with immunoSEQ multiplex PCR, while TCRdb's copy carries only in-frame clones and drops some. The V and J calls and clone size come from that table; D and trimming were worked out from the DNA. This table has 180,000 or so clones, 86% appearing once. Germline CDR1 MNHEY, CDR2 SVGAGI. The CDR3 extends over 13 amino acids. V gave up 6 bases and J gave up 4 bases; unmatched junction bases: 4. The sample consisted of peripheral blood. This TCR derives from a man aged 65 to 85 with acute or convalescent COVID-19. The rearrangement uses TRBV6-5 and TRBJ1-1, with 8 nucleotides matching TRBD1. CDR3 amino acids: CASSGDRGTEAFF. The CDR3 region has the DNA TGTGCCAGCAGCGGCGACAGGGGCACTGAAGCTTTCTTT.